A selection of T cell receptor beta chains follows, all from one sample in a study of blood T cell repertoires in COVID-19. Method: immunoSEQ multiplex PCR; TCRdb's copy keeps in-frame clones and lacks some. Counted here are about 46,000 clones, 88% occurring once; the ten biggest clones make up approximately 9.6%. Sequencing used peripheral blood. The receptor source for this set is a man aged 45-65 years with active COVID-19. CDR3s include the opening cysteine and the closing phenylalanine or tryptophan. The D gene is left open where the match is weak. Some rows mark clone size as missing; the rest say once, few, many or name a class of expanded clone.

J gene,CDR3 length,V gene,D gene,clone size,CDR3 DNA,CDR3 protein
TRBJ1-2,15,TRBV6-6,NA,few,TGTGCCAGCAGTTACTCGGGCCCAGGGGACTATGGCTACACCTTC,CASSYSGPGDYGYTF
TRBJ2-5,15,TRBV7-2,TRBD1,NA,TGTGCCAGCAGCTTGCAACAGGGGGCAAGAGAGACCCAGTACTTC,CASSLQQGARETQYF
TRBJ2-7,14,TRBV10-3,TRBD1,NA,TGTGCCATCAGACAGGGGACCACGACCTACGAGCAGTACTTC,CAIRQGTTTYEQYF
TRBJ2-5,14,TRBV7-8,NA,once,TGTGCCAGCAGCCCCCCTCAAGGGGAAGAGACCCAGTACTTC,CASSPPQGEETQYF
TRBJ2-2,14,TRBV10-1,TRBD2,NA,TGCGCCAGCAGTGGTGGCGGGGGCACCGGGGAGCTGTTTTTT,CASSGGGGTGELFF
TRBJ1-1,16,TRBV29-1,NA,NA,TGCAGCGTTGGAGGAGGATTCCGACAAGGAAACACTGAAGCTTTCTTT,CSVGGGFRQGNTEAFF
TRBJ1-1,13,TRBV6-5,NA,once,TGTGCCAGCAATCGCGGGGGGGACACTGAAGCTTTCTTT,CASNRGGDTEAFF
TRBJ1-3,15,TRBV7-9,TRBD1,NA,TGTGCCAGCAGCTCGGGACAGCCCTCTGGAAACACCATATATTTT,CASSSGQPSGNTIYF
TRBJ1-4,16,TRBV3-1/TRBV3-2,TRBD1,few,TGTGCCAGCAGCCGAGGGACAGGGCGGCATAATGAAAAACTGTTTTTT,CASSRGTGRHNEKLFF
TRBJ1-5,13,TRBV19,NA,few,TGTGCCAGTACGATAAGGGGCGATCAGCCCCAGCATTTT,CASTIRGDQPQHF
TRBJ1-6,15,TRBV7-3,NA,NA,TGTGCCAGCAGCCCCCAGGCGGGGTTTAATTCACCCCTCCACTTT,CASSPQAGFNSPLHF
TRBJ2-7,13,TRBV6-2/TRBV6-3,NA,once,TGTGCCAGCAGTTACTCGTGGAGTTACGAGCAGTACTTC,CASSYSWSYEQYF
TRBJ2-2,19,TRBV27,TRBD2,NA,TGTGCCAGCACCATAATGGGGAAATTAGCGGGAGGGAACACCGGGGAGCTGTTTTTT,CASTIMGKLAGGNTGELFF
TRBJ1-1,15,TRBV5-1,TRBD1,NA,TGCGCCAGCAGCTTGGAGCCGACAGGGGAAACTGAAGCTTTCTTT,CASSLEPTGETEAFF
TRBJ1-1,14,TRBV2,TRBD1,NA,TGTGCCAGCCTTGCGACAGGGGTAGACACTGAAGCTTTCTTT,CASLATGVDTEAFF
TRBJ2-1,12,TRBV5-1,NA,NA,TGCGCCAGCAGCCAAACAGACAATGAGCAGTTCTTC,CASSQTDNEQFF
TRBJ2-3,17,TRBV5-4,TRBD2,NA,TGTGCCAGCAGCACCAGGACTAGCGGGAGGGCTGTAGATACGCAGTATTTT,CASSTRTSGRAVDTQYF
TRBJ2-5,14,TRBV4-2,TRBD2,NA,TGTGCCAGCAGCCGCCGGACTAGCGGGGAGACCCAGTACTTC,CASSRRTSGETQYF
TRBJ1-5,12,TRBV7-9,NA,once,TGTGCCAGCAGCCCAACAGATCAGCCCCAGCATTTT,CASSPTDQPQHF
TRBJ1-1,11,TRBV20-1,NA,NA,TGCAGTGCTCCCAGGAACACTGAAGCTTTCTTT,CSAPRNTEAFF
TRBJ2-7,12,TRBV28,NA,NA,TGTGCCAGCAACACGGACATGTACGAGCAGTACTTC,CASNTDMYEQYF
TRBJ2-3,13,TRBV5-1,NA,NA,TGCGCCAGCAGCTCCCCTAGCACAGATACGCAGTATTTT,CASSSPSTDTQYF
TRBJ2-2,16,TRBV5-4,TRBD2,once,TGTGCCAGCAGCACCGAACTAGCGACCAACACCGGGGAGCTGTTTTTT,CASSTELATNTGELFF
TRBJ2-1,15,TRBV7-2,NA,NA,TGTGCCAGCACCCGGGGGCCAGGGGGAGTCTATGAGCAGTTCTTC,CASTRGPGGVYEQFF
TRBJ1-2,15,TRBV7-3,NA,NA,TGTGCCAGCAGCGTCGCCCGGGGTCAGGACTATGGCTACACCTTC,CASSVARGQDYGYTF
TRBJ1-5,14,TRBV5-4,NA,NA,TGTGCCAGCAGCTTGGACAGGAGCAATCAGCCCCAGCATTTT,CASSLDRSNQPQHF
TRBJ1-2,14,TRBV9,NA,NA,TGTGCCAGCAGCCCTCGTGGGGGCTTTTATGGCTACACCTTC,CASSPRGGFYGYTF
TRBJ2-1,13,TRBV27,NA,NA,TGTGCCAGCAGTTTTTCCGTTCGGAATGAGCAGTTCTTC,CASSFSVRNEQFF